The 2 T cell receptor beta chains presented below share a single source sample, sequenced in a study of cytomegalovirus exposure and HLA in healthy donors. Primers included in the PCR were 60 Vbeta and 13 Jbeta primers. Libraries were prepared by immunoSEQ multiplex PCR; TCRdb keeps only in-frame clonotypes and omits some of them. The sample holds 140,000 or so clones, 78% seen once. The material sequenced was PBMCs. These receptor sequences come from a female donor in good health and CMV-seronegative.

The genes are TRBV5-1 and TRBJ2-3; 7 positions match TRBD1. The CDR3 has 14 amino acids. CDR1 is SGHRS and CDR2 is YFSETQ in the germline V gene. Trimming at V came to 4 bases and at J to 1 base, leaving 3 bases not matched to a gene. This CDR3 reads CASSPGGGTDTQYF. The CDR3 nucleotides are TGCGCCAGCAGCCCAGGGGGAGGCACAGATACGCAGTATTTT.

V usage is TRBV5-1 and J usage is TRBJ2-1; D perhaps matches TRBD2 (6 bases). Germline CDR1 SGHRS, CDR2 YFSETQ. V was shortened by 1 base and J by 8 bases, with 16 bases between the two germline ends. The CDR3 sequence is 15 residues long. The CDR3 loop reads CASSLNLAASYEQFF. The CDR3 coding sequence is TGCGCCAGCAGCTTGAACTTAGCGGCATCATATGAGCAGTTCTTC.